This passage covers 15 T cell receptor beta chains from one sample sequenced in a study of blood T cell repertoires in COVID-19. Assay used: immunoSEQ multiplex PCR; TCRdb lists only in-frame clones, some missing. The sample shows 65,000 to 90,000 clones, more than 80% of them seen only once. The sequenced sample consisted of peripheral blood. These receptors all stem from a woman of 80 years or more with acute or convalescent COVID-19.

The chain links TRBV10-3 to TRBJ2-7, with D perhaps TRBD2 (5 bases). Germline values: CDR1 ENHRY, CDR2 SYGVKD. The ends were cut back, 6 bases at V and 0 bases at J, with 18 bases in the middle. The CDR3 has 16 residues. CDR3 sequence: CAIRISRAGTSYEQYF. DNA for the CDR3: TGTGCCATCAGAATCTCACGGGCGGGCACCTCCTACGAGCAGTACTTC.

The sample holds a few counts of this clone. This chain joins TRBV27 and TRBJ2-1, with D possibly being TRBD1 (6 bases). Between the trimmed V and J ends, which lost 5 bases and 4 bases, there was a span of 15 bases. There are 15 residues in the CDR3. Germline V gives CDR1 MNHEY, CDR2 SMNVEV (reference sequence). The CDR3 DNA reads TGTGCCAGCAGTACACAGGGACCCAAGTACAATGAGCAGTTCTTC. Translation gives CASSTQGPKYNEQFF.

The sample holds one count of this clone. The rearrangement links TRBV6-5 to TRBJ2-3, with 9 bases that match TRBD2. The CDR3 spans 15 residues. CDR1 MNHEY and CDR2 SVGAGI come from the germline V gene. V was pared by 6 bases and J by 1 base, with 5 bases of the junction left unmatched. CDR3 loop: CASRLAGEGTDTQYF. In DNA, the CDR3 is TGTGCCAGCAGATTAGCGGGAGAGGGCACAGATACGCAGTATTTT.

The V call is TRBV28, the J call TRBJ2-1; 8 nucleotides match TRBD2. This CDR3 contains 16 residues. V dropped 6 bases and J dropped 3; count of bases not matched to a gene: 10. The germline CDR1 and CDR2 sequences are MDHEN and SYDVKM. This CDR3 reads CASSPTGGGHYNEQFF. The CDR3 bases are TGTGCCAGCAGCCCCACGGGGGGGGGACACTACAATGAGCAGTTCTTC.

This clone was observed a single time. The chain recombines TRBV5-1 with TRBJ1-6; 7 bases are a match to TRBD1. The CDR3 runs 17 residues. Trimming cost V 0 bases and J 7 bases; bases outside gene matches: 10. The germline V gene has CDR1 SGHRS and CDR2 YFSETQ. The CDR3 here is CASSLDYRGFRNSPLHF. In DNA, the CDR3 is TGCGCCAGCAGCTTGGACTACAGGGGATTTCGAAATTCACCCCTCCACTTT.

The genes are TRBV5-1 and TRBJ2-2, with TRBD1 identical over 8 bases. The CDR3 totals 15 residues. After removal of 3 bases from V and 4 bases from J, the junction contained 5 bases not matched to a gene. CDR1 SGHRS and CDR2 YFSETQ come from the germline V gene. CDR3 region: CASSSGTGATGELFF. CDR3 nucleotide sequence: TGCGCCAGCAGCTCCGGGACAGGAGCCACCGGGGAGCTGTTTTTT. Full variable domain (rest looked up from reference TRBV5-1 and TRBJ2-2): KAGVTQTPRYLIKTRGQQVTLSCSPISGHRSVSWYQQTPGQGLQFLFEYFSETQRNKGNFPGRFSGRQFSNSRSEMNVSTLELGDSALYLCASSSGTGATGELFFGEGSRLTVL.

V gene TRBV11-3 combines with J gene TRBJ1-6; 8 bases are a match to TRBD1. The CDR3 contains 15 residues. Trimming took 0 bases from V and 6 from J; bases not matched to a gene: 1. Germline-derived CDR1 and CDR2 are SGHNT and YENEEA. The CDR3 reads CASSLDRGPNSPLHF. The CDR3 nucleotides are TGTGCCAGCAGCTTAGACAGGGGGCCTAATTCACCCCTCCACTTT.

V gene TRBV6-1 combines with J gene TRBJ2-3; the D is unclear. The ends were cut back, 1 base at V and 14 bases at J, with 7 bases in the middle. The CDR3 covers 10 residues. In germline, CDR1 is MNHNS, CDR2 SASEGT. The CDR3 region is CASSEELWYF. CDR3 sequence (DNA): TGTGCCAGCAGTGAAGAGCTATGGTATTTT.

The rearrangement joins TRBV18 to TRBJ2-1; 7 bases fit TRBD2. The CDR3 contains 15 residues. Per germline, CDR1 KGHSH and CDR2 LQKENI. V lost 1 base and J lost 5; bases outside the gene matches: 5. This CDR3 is CASSPQRGANNEQFF. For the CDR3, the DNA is TGTGCCAGCTCACCACAGCGGGGTGCCAACAATGAGCAGTTCTTC.

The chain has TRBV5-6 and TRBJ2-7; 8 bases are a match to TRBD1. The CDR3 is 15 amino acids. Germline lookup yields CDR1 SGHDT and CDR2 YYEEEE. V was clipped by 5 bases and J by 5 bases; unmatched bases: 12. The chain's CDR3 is CASRTDRDVSHEQYF. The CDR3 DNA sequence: TGTGCCAGCAGAACGGACAGGGACGTTTCCCACGAGCAGTACTTC. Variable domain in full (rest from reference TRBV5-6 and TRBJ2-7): DAGVTQSPTHLIKTRGQQVTLRCSPKSGHDTVSWYQQALGQGPQFIFQYYEEEERQRGNFPDRFSGHQFPNYSSELNVNALLLGDSALYLCASRTDRDVSHEQYFGPGTRLTVT.

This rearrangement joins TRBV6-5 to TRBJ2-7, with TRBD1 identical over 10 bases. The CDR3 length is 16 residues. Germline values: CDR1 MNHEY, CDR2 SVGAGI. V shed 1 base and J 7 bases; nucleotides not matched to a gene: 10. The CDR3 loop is CASSYWPGQGTGEQYF. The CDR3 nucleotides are TGTGCCAGCAGTTACTGGCCGGGACAGGGGACGGGAGAGCAGTACTTC.

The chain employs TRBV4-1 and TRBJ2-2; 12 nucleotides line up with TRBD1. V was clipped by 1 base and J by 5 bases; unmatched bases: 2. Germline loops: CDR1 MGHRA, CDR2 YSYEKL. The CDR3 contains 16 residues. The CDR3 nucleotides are TGCGCCAGCAGCCAAGGGGACAGGGGGCTTACCGGGGAGCTGTTTTTT. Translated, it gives CASSQGDRGLTGELFF.

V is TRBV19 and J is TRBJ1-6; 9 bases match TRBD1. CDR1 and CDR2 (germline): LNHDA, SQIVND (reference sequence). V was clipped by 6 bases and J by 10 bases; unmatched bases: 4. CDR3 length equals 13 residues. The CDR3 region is CASRTGGRSPLHF. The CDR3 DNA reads TGTGCCAGTAGAACAGGGGGCCGGTCACCCCTCCACTTT.

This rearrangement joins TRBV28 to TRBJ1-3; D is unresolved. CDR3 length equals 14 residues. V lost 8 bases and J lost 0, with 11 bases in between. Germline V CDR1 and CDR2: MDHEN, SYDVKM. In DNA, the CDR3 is TGTGCCAGCGGAACAGAGACCTCTGGAAACACCATATATTTT. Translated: CASGTETSGNTIYF.

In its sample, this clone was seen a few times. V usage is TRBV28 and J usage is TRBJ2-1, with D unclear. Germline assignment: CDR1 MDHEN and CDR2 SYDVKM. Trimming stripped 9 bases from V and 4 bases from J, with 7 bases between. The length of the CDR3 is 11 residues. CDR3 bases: TGTGCCAGTCTCGGTTACAATGAGCAGTTCTTC. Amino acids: CASLGYNEQFF.